Listed here is a single T cell receptor beta chain. Its specificity is not known. This specimen comes from a study of T cells in localized non-small cell lung cancer. Points from the study as a whole: Of the top 100 tumor clones, median roughly 55 were in adjacent lung, approximately 28 among its top 100. Longer overall survival associated with higher blood T cell density; shorter survival with higher adjacent-lung clonality.

Germline assignment: CDR1 MDHEN and CDR2 SYDVKM. This CDR3 contains 16 residues. The ends lost 1 base at V and 0 bases at J; junction bases unmatched: 3. Assay used: immunoSEQ multiplex PCR; TCRdb lists only in-frame clones, some missing. This sample has around 15,000 clones; around 90% occur once, and the top ten carry more than 0.95%. This TCR was sampled from a woman aged 35 to 70 with stage III lung adenocarcinoma. The sample was peripheral blood mononuclear cells, taken before any cancer treatment. The V and J genes are TRBV28 and TRBJ2-3, with 8 nucleotides matching TRBD2. The CDR3 coding sequence is TGTGCCAGCAGTTTATTGGGCGGGGGGAGCACAGATACGCAGTATTTT. Translated, it gives CASSLLGGGSTDTQYF.